Below, one TCR beta chain is given with its context. Measured with immunoSEQ multiplex PCR; TCRdb has only the in-frame clones, and not every one. The data contain 250,000 to 300,000 clones, approximately 85% of them singletons. This sample was taken from a study of blood T cell repertoires in COVID-19. Study in general: Sample material is recorded as cDNA or gDNA derived from T cells, B-cell-depleted T cells, or PBMCs.

The CDR3 consists of 11 residues. Germline values: CDR1 ENHRY, CDR2 SYGVKD. The V end lost 8 bases, the J end lost 1 base, and 6 bases lay between the germline ends. Those who participated ranged in age from roughly 18 to 100 years and resided in about two dozen US areas. It was within 2 weeks before study entry that exposed participants met a COVID-19 case. Sequencing was performed on PBMCs or T cells enriched from blood (not recorded which). This receptor was obtained from a woman aged 50 to 65 who had been exposed to COVID-19. The V gene is TRBV10-3, the J gene TRBJ2-7; D possibly corresponds to TRBD2 (6 bases). The CDR3 sequence: CAIGGSYEQYF. The CDR3 DNA is TGTGCCATCGGGGGGTCCTACGAGCAGTACTTC.